This TCR beta chain was identified in a study of cytomegalovirus exposure and HLA in healthy donors. 13 Jbeta primers and 60 Vbeta primers were used for the PCR. The data were produced by immunoSEQ multiplex PCR, yet TCRdb's version contains in-frame clones alone and is incomplete. The sample includes 200,000 to 250,000 clones, 70% to 85% of them seen just once. To note about this clone: Its target is unknown.

Study-level results: In an earlier analysis, most TCR beta V segments were productive about 87% or about 30% of the time. The study labeled 164 TCR beta chains cytomegalovirus-associated.

This TCR derives from a woman aged 40 to 50 in good health and CMV-seronegative. The source material was PBMCs.

The CDR3 protein is CASSEAGPGGSSYEQYF. For the CDR3, the DNA is TGTGCCAGCAGTGAAGCGGGTCCAGGGGGCTCATCCTACGAGCAGTACTTC. The chain links TRBV6-1 to TRBJ2-5, with 8 bases that match TRBD1. The J call may be mistaken, given a closer DNA end match to TRBJ2-7. Germline V gene lookup returns CDR1 MNHNS and CDR2 SASEGT. The CDR3 consists of 17 residues.